This is a list of T cell receptor beta chains from one sample in a study of CD8 T cells in ankylosing spondylitis. TCRdb redid the calling of the 5' RACE reads with MiXCR, one entry per CDR3 protein. The sample carries more than 100,000 distinct CDR3 sequences, about an eighth recorded once. Sequencing used blood, either unsorted or a sorted T cell fraction (not recorded which). These receptors all stem from a female donor with ankylosing spondylitis or in good health (not recorded which). The CDR3 runs from the conserved cysteine through the conserved F or W. A D gene is named only where the DNA matches it firmly. The listing skips clone size in some rows; elsewhere it reads once, few, many or a size class.

j_call v_call d_call clone_size cdr3_aa cdr3_nt
TRBJ2-1 TRBV14 TRBD2 few CASSQAPSGSWYNEQFF TGTGCCAGCAGCCAAGCCCCTAGCGGGAGTTGGTACAATGAGCAGTTCTTC
TRBJ1-5 TRBV7-9 TRBD1 many CASSLEGAYQPQHF TGTGCCAGCAGTTTAGAGGGGGCTTATCAGCCCCAGCATTTT
TRBJ1-1 TRBV27 TRBD1 many CASRYRGSNEAFF TGTGCCAGCAGATACAGGGGTTCTAACGAAGCTTTCTTT
TRBJ1-1 TRBV20-1 NA many CSARGAGLNTEAFF TGCAGTGCTAGAGGGGCCGGGTTGAACACTGAAGCTTTCTTT
TRBJ1-1 TRBV27 NA many CASSPTKGVGTEAFF TGTGCCAGCAGCCCTACGAAGGGGGTGGGCACTGAAGCTTTCTTT
TRBJ2-3 TRBV7-6 TRBD2 NA CASSWRLAGLDTQYF TGTGCCAGCAGCTGGCGACTAGCGGGATTAGATACGCAGTATTTT
TRBJ2-1 TRBV5-1 TRBD2 many CASSRDTSGTSSLNEQFF TGCGCCAGCAGCCGGGACACCTCCGGGACTAGCTCTCTCAATGAGCAGTTCTTC
TRBJ1-3 TRBV6-6 NA NA CASSPTTGGTIYF TGTGCCAGCAGCCCAACCACCGGCGGCACCATATATTTT
TRBJ2-7 TRBV2 NA many CASSEGDLYEQYF TGTGCCAGCAGTGAAGGGGATCTCTACGAGCAGTACTTC
TRBJ2-3 TRBV13 NA many CASSLLSHTDTQYF TGTGCCAGCAGCTTACTATCTCACACAGATACGCAGTATTTT
TRBJ2-7 TRBV20-1 NA many CSARRDSTYEQYF TGCAGTGCTAGACGCGACAGCACCTACGAGCAGTACTTC
TRBJ1-1 TRBV18 NA many CASSPRAGDAEAFF TGTGCCAGCTCACCACGGGCAGGGGATGCTGAAGCTTTCTTT
TRBJ2-7 TRBV7-2 NA few CASSFQGNEQYF TGTGCCAGCAGCTTTCAGGGTAACGAGCAGTACTTC
TRBJ2-4 TRBV11-2 NA NA CTSSKKGIQYF TGTACCAGCAGCAAAAAAGGGATTCAGTACTTC
TRBJ1-5 TRBV7-6 NA many CASSPDRLNQPQHF TGTGCCAGCAGCCCTGACAGACTCAATCAGCCCCAGCATTTT
TRBJ2-1 TRBV28 NA few CASSSPYEQFF TGTGCCAGCAGTTCCCCTTATGAGCAGTTCTTC
TRBJ2-1 TRBV27 TRBD2 many CASSSPGTKVDEQFF TGTGCCAGCAGTTCCCCCGGGACTAAGGTCGATGAGCAGTTCTTC
TRBJ1-1 TRBV10-3 NA many CAISGGRPLEEAFF TGTGCCATCAGTGGGGGGCGGCCGCTGGAGGAAGCTTTCTTT
TRBJ1-1 TRBV5-1 NA many CASSHGWTANTEAFF TGCGCCAGCAGCCACGGCTGGACAGCAAACACTGAAGCTTTCTTT
TRBJ2-3 TRBV7-9 NA many CASSLRGSGTDTQYF TGTGCCAGCAGCTTACGAGGGAGTGGAACAGATACGCAGTATTTT
TRBJ1-2 TRBV6-1 NA many CASSEYRVFGYTF TGTGCCAGCAGTGAATACAGGGTATTTGGCTACACCTTC
TRBJ2-1 TRBV10-2 NA many CASRLPGLSNEQFF TGCGCCAGCAGACTACCGGGACTCTCCAATGAGCAGTTCTTC
TRBJ2-2 TRBV5-1 TRBD2 NA CASSGRPTSAGGELFF TGCGCCAGCAGCGGCCGACCTACTAGCGCCGGGGGGGAGCTGTTTTTT
TRBJ2-4 TRBV28 NA NA CASSFMGELTKNIQYF TGTGCCAGCAGTTTTATGGGGGAGCTAACCAAAAACATTCAGTACTTC
TRBJ2-1 TRBV12-3/TRBV12-4 NA many CASSFVGDSYNEQFF TGTGCCAGCAGTTTCGTTGGAGACTCCTACAATGAGCAGTTCTTC
TRBJ2-1 TRBV11-3 NA few CASSLDPWPNEQFF TGTGCCAGCAGCTTAGACCCCTGGCCAAATGAGCAGTTCTTC
TRBJ2-1 TRBV20-1 NA many CSARPGPLPNEQFF TGCAGTGCTAGACCGGGACCCCTTCCAAATGAGCAGTTCTTC
TRBJ2-1 TRBV19 TRBD2 NA CASSSSGRFDNEQFF TGTGCCAGTAGTAGTAGCGGGAGATTCGACAATGAGCAGTTCTTC
TRBJ2-5 TRBV20-1 TRBD1 many CSANPGQGRETQYF TGCAGTGCTAATCCGGGACAGGGTCGCGAGACCCAGTACTTC
TRBJ1-1 TRBV24-1 NA few CATSDLSDTEAFF TGTGCCACCAGTGATTTGTCTGACACTGAAGCTTTCTTT
TRBJ2-1 TRBV3-1 NA many CASSQAAGRVYNEQFF TGTGCCAGCAGCCAAGCGGCGGGAAGGGTCTACAATGAGCAGTTCTTC
TRBJ2-7 TRBV5-1 TRBD1 many CASSGGQGAYHEQYF TGCGCCAGCAGCGGGGGACAGGGGGCCTACCACGAGCAGTACTTC
TRBJ1-2 TRBV29-1 TRBD1 many CSVAGGWDGYTF TGCAGCGTTGCAGGGGGTTGGGATGGCTACACCTTC
TRBJ1-1 TRBV19 TRBD1 many CASSIGPKGAGGTEAFF TGTGCCAGTAGTATAGGTCCGAAGGGGGCAGGAGGCACTGAAGCTTTCTTT
TRBJ1-5 TRBV21-1 NA many CASNGTVLNQPQHF TGTGCCAGCAATGGGACAGTCTTAAATCAGCCCCAGCATTTT
TRBJ2-3 TRBV20-1 TRBD2 many CSAFLPGTRKQYF TGCAGTGCCTTCCTCCCCGGGACTAGAAAGCAGTATTTT
TRBJ2-7 TRBV7-2 TRBD1 many CASRYPGQGSDEQYF TGTGCCAGCAGGTATCCGGGACAGGGTTCCGACGAGCAGTACTTC
TRBJ2-2 TRBV27 NA NA CASSLEISAGELFF TGTGCCAGCAGTTTAGAAATTTCGGCCGGGGAGCTGTTTTTT
TRBJ2-7 TRBV6-1 NA many CASRAAEGRSYEQYF TGTGCCAGCAGGGCCGCCGAGGGGAGGTCCTACGAGCAGTACTTC
TRBJ2-3 TRBV28 NA NA CAISTPTDTQYF TGTGCCATCAGTACCCCTACAGATACGCAGTATTTT
TRBJ2-7 TRBV19 NA many CASSKPGGNYEQYF TGTGCCAGTAGTAAGCCAGGGGGGAACTACGAGCAGTACTTC
TRBJ2-5 TRBV11-2 NA NA CASSLYFGGQGKPNRETQYF TGTGCCAGCAGCTTATATTTTGGTGGGCAGGGAAAGCCTAATAGGGAGACCCAGTACTTC
TRBJ2-7 TRBV20-1 NA NA CSVNSGDYEQYF TGCAGTGTGAATAGCGGAGACTACGAGCAGTACTTC
TRBJ2-2 TRBV4-1 TRBD2 many CASSQVGGTGELFF TGCGCCAGCAGCCAAGTGGGAGGGACCGGGGAGCTGTTTTTT
TRBJ2-7 TRBV29-1 NA NA CSVEDTLRESPLIYEQYF TGCAGCGTTGAAGATACATTGCGGGAATCCCCACTTATCTACGAGCAGTACTTC
TRBJ2-5 TRBV4-1 TRBD2 many CASSQDLTSGKTQYF TGCGCCAGCAGCCAAGATTTGACTAGCGGGAAGACCCAGTACTTC
TRBJ1-1 TRBV10-1 NA many CASSGRRGSEAFF TGCGCCAGCAGTGGCCGGAGGGGATCTGAAGCTTTCTTT
TRBJ2-2 TRBV19 NA many CASGTSANTGELFF TGTGCCAGCGGGACATCCGCGAACACCGGGGAGCTGTTTTTT
TRBJ2-7 TRBV1 NA many CTSNGVYEQYF TGCACCAGCAATGGCGTATACGAGCAGTACTTC
TRBJ2-1 TRBV20-1 NA many CSAPRDGGNEQFF TGCAGTGCTCCCCGCGATGGGGGCAATGAGCAGTTCTTC
TRBJ2-7 TRBV5-6 NA many CASSLEGGSYEQYF TGTGCCAGCAGCTTGGAGGGGGGTTCCTACGAGCAGTACTTC
TRBJ2-1 TRBV7-3 NA many CASSLTGGSYNEQFF TGTGCCAGCAGCTTAACGGGGGGTTCCTACAATGAGCAGTTCTTC
TRBJ1-4 TRBV12-3/TRBV12-4 TRBD1 many CASREQGTNEKLFF TGTGCCAGCAGGGAACAGGGGACTAATGAAAAACTGTTTTTT